This entry lists 14 T cell receptor beta chains sequenced from one sample in a study of shared clonotypes between healthy human individuals. Data came from immunoSEQ multiplex PCR; TCRdb stores just in-frame clones and leaves some out. The repertoire holds 2.5 million or so clones, with about 92% as singletons. Sequenced: naive CD4+ T cells sorted from blood. Subset denoted: CD45RA+ positively selected. All receptors derive from a man aged 18 to 29 in good health.

The chain recombines TRBV7-8 with TRBJ1-6; a possible D gene is TRBD1 (5 bases). Germline V gene data show CDR1 as SGHVS and CDR2 as FQNEAQ. The V gene lost 1 base and the J gene lost 9 bases, with 10 bases spanning the gap. The CDR3 covers 14 residues. The CDR3 here is CASSLDGGGSPLHF. CDR3 nucleotides: TGTGCCAGCAGCTTAGATGGGGGTGGTTCACCCCTCCACTTT.

This sequence joins TRBV30 and TRBJ2-2; tentatively, D is TRBD1 or TRBD2 (5 bases each). CDR1 is GTSNPN, CDR2 SVGIG, per germline (reference sequence). This CDR3 has 14 amino acids. V lost 0 bases and J lost 8, with 13 bases in between. The chain's CDR3 is CAWSVLGARGELFF. In DNA form, the CDR3 reads TGTGCCTGGAGTGTACTAGGGGCCAGAGGGGAGCTGTTTTTT.

This chain connects TRBV11-2 to TRBJ2-1, with D uncertain. Germline values: CDR1 SGHAT, CDR2 FQNNGV. The CDR3 runs to 15 residues. V shed 0 bases and J shed 4 bases, with 10 bases lying between them. The CDR3 sequence is CASSLDLWGYNEQFF. Written as DNA, the CDR3 is TGTGCCAGCAGCTTAGATCTTTGGGGTTACAATGAGCAGTTCTTC.

This sequence joins TRBV9 and TRBJ2-2; 8 nucleotides line up with TRBD2. This CDR3 contains 15 residues. Germline-derived CDR1 and CDR2 are SGDLS and YYNGEE. V was clipped by 4 bases and J by 3 bases; unmatched bases: 5. The CDR3 sequence is CASSQSGSYTGELFF. CDR3 coding DNA: TGTGCCAGCAGCCAAAGCGGGAGCTACACCGGGGAGCTGTTTTTT. The complete variable domain, with remaining parts taken from reference TRBV9 and TRBJ2-2, reads DSGVTQTPKHLITATGQRVTLRCSPRSGDLSVYWYQQSLDQGLQFLIQYYNGEERAKGNILERFSAQQFPDLHSELNLSSLELGDSALYFCASSQSGSYTGELFFGEGSRLTVL.

The chain links TRBV28 to TRBJ2-2; 9 nucleotides match TRBD2. The CDR3 spans 15 residues. Germline loops: CDR1 MDHEN, CDR2 SYDVKM. Losses at the gene ends were 3 bases for V and 4 bases for J; bases not matched to a gene: 3. The CDR3 DNA follows: TGTGCCAGCAGTTTGACTAGCGGTTTCACCGGGGAGCTGTTTTTT. It encodes CASSLTSGFTGELFF.

This clone was observed once. The chain has TRBV6-5 and TRBJ2-7; 7 bases align to TRBD1. The CDR3 loop spans 16 amino acids. The junction had 7 bases not matched to a gene; V was cut back by 0 bases and J by 2 bases. Germline V gene lookup returns CDR1 MNHEY and CDR2 SVGAGI. The CDR3 loop is CASSYSTGMGAYEQYF. As DNA, the CDR3 is TGTGCCAGCAGTTACTCGACAGGGATGGGGGCCTACGAGCAGTACTTC.

J is TRBJ2-5 and V is TRBV9; D is perhaps TRBD2 (5 bases). CDR3 length: 13 residues. V lost 2 bases, J lost 5 bases, and 10 bases lay in between. Per the germline V gene, CDR1 is SGDLS and CDR2 is YYNGEE. The CDR3 spells CASSVSSLETQYF. CDR3 sequence (DNA): TGTGCCAGCAGCGTGTCTAGCCTGGAGACCCAGTACTTC.

CDR3 sequence reads: CASSGTITYEQYF. CDR3 in DNA: TGTGCCAGCTCAGGGACCATAACCTACGAGCAGTACTTC. The gene calls are TRBV18 and TRBJ2-7; D tentatively reads TRBD1 or TRBD2 (5 bases each). The CDR3 has 13 residues. V lost 5 bases and J 2 bases, leaving 10 bases between the germline ends. Germline-derived CDR1 and CDR2 are KGHSH and LQKENI.

On this clone: The sample contains more than one DNA sequence encoding this CDR3. V usage is TRBV5-1 and J usage is TRBJ1-3; a weak D match, TRBD1 (5 bases). V was pared by 0 bases and J by 0 bases, with 10 bases between. The CDR3 totals 16 residues. Germline V CDR1 and CDR2: SGHRS, YFSETQ. The CDR3 DNA follows: TGCGCCAGCAGCTTGGCTGGGGGAAGCTCTGGAAACACCATATATTTT. Translating gives CASSLAGGSSGNTIYF.

The rearrangement joins TRBV28 to TRBJ1-1; the D is unclear. CDR1 and CDR2 (germline): MDHEN, SYDVKM. V lost 6 bases to trimming and J lost 0 bases, with 11 bases between them. CDR3 length: 14 amino acids. The CDR3 coding sequence is TGTGCCAGCAGCCCCAACAAGGTGAACACTGAAGCTTTCTTT. It yields the protein CASSPNKVNTEAFF. Variable domain in full (rest from reference TRBV28 and TRBJ1-1): DVKVTQSSRYLVKRTGEKVFLECVQDMDHENMFWYRQDPGLGLRLIYFSYDVKMKEKGDIPEGYSVSREKKERFSLILESASTNQTSMYLCASSPNKVNTEAFFGQGTRLTVV.

The chain uses TRBV19 and TRBJ2-6; 9 bases line up with TRBD2. V lost 4 bases to trimming and J lost 0 bases; unmatched junction nucleotides: 7. From germline, CDR1 is LNHDA and CDR2 SQIVND (reference sequence). The CDR3 length is 18 residues. DNA for the CDR3: TGTGCCAGTAGTAGAGGTAGCGGGGGAGACTCTGGGGCCAACGTCCTGACTTTC. Residues: CASSRGSGGDSGANVLTF.

This clone has only one observation. The chain combines TRBV7-2 with TRBJ2-5; TRBD2 agrees at 8 bases. The CDR3 totals 18 residues. Losses at the gene ends were 2 bases for V and 5 bases for J; bases not matched to a gene: 16. Looked up from germline, CDR1 is SGHTA and CDR2 is FQGNSA. The CDR3 nucleotides are TGTGCCAGCAGCTTACGCCGGAGCGGGGGTGGGAGATTGGAGACCCAGTACTTC. Protein: CASSLRRSGGGRLETQYF.

The chain joins TRBV29-1 to TRBJ1-2; TRBD1 aligns across 9 bases. V was pared by 2 bases and J by 10 bases, with 11 bases of the junction left unmatched. The CDR3 has 14 residues. Germline-derived CDR1 and CDR2 are SQVTM and ANQGSEA. The CDR3 reads CSVESKWDRVDYTF. In DNA, the CDR3 is TGCAGCGTTGAATCCAAATGGGACAGGGTCGACTACACCTTC.

The chain is built from TRBV6-1 and TRBJ2-7, with unresolved D. V dropped 6 bases and J dropped 0 bases, with 12 bases sitting between them. Germline loops: CDR1 MNHNS, CDR2 SASEGT. This CDR3 has 14 amino acids. CDR3 in amino acids: CASRGAGSSYEQYF. The CDR3 DNA reads TGTGCCAGCAGGGGCGCAGGAAGCTCCTACGAGCAGTACTTC.